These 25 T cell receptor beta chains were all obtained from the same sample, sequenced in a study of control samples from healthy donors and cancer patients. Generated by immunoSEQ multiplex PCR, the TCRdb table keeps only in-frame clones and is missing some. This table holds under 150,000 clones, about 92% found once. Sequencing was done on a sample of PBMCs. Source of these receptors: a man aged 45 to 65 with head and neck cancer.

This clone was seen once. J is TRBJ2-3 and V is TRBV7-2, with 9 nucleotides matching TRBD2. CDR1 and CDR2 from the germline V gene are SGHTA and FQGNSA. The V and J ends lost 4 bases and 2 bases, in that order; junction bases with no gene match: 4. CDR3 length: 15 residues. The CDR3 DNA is TGTGCCAGCAGCTCGCGGGGGGGACACACAGATACGCAGTATTTT. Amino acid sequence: CASSSRGGHTDTQYF.

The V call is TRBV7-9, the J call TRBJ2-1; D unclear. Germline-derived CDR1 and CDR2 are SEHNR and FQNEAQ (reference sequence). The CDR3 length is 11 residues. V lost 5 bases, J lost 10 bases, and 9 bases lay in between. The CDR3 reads CASSVELEQFF. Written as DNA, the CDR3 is TGTGCCAGCAGCGTGGAATTAGAGCAGTTCTTC.

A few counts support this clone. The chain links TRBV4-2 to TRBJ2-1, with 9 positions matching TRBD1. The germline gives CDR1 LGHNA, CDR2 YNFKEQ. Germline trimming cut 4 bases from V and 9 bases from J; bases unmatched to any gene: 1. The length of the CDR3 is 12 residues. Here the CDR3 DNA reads TGTGCCAGCAGCCGGGACAGGGTTGAGCAGTTCTTC. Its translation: CASSRDRVEQFF.

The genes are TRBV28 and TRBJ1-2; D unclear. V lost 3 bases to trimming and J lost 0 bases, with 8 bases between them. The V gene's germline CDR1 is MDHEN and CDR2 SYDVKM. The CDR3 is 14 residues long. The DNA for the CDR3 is TGTGCCAGCAGTTTTGGGGTTACTAACTATGGCTACACCTTC. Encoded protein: CASSFGVTNYGYTF.

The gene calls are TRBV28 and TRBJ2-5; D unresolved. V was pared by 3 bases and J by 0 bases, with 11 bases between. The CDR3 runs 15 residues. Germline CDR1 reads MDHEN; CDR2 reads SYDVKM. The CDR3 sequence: CASSLGRVYQETQYF. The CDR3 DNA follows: TGTGCCAGCAGTTTGGGTCGGGTGTACCAAGAGACCCAGTACTTC.

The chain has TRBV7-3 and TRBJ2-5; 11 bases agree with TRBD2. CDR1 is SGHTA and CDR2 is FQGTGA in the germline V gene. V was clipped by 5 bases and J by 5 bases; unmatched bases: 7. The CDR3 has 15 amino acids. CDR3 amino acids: CASSQLAGGLETQYF. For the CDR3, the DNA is TGTGCCAGCAGCCAATTAGCGGGGGGGCTGGAGACCCAGTACTTC.

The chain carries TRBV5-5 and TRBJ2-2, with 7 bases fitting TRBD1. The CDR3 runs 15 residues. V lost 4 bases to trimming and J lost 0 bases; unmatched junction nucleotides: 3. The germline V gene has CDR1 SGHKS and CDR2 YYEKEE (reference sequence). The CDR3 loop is CASSTGTANTGELFF. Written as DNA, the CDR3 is TGTGCCAGCAGCACAGGGACAGCGAACACCGGGGAGCTGTTTTTT.

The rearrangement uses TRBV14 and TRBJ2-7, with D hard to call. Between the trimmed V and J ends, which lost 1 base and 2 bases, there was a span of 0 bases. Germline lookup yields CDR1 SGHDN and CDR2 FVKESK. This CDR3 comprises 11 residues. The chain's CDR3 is CASSQAYEQYF. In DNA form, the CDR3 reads TGTGCCAGCAGCCAAGCCTACGAGCAGTACTTC.

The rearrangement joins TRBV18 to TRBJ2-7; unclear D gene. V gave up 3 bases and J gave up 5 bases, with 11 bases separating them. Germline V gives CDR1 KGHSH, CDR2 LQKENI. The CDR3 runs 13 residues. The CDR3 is CASSPSQVDEQYF. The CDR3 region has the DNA TGTGCCAGCTCACCGAGTCAGGTCGACGAGCAGTACTTC.

The CDR3 loop reads CASSYSRDRDNSPLHF. CDR3 nucleotide sequence: TGTGCCAGCAGTTACTCCCGGGACAGGGATAATTCACCCCTCCACTTT. The chain links TRBV6-5 to TRBJ1-6; 9 positions match TRBD1. Looked up from germline, CDR1 is MNHEY and CDR2 is SVGAGI. Losses at the gene ends were 0 bases for V and 5 bases for J; bases not matched to a gene: 2. This CDR3 contains 16 residues.

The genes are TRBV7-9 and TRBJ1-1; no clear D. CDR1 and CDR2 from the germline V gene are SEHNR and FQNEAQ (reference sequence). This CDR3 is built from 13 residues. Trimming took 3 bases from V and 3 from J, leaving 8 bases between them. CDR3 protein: CASSLVGDTEAFF. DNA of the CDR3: TGTGCCAGCAGCTTGGTTGGAGACACTGAAGCTTTCTTT.

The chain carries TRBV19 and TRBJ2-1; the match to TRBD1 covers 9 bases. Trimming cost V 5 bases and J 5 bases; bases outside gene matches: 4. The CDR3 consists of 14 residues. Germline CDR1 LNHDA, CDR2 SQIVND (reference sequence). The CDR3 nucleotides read TGTGCCAGTAGTCCCTGGACAGGGGACAATGAGCAGTTCTTC. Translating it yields CASSPWTGDNEQFF.

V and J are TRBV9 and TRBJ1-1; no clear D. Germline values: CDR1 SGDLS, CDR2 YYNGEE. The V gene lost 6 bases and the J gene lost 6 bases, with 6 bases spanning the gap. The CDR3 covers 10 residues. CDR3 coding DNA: TGTGCCAGCAAATACTCTGAAGCTTTCTTT. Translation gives CASKYSEAFF.

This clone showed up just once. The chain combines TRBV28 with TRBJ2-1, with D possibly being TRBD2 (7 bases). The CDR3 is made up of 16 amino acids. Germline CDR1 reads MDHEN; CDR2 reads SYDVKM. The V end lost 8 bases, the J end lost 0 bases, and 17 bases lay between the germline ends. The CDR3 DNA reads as TGTGCCAGCTCACCGGCGGGGGCCAGCTCCTACAATGAGCAGTTCTTC. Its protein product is CASSPAGASSYNEQFF.

In nucleotides, the CDR3 is TGTGCCAGCAGACCCGAGACAGGGATCCAAGAGACCCAGTACTTC. Its translation is CASRPETGIQETQYF. The gene calls are TRBV28 and TRBJ2-5; TRBD1 matches at 7 bases. Germline V gene lookup returns CDR1 MDHEN and CDR2 SYDVKM. The CDR3 spans 15 residues. Germline trimming cut 6 bases from V and 1 base from J; bases unmatched to any gene: 8.

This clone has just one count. This CDR3 is CATSFSSSTDTQYF. The CDR3 DNA reads as TGTGCCACCAGTTTTTCCTCCAGCACAGATACGCAGTATTTT. The genes are TRBV24-1 and TRBJ2-3; no reliable D call. This CDR3 contains 14 residues. CDR1 KGHDR and CDR2 SFDVKD come from the germline V gene. Trimming shortened V by 6 bases and J by 0 bases, and 9 bases separated the two germline ends.

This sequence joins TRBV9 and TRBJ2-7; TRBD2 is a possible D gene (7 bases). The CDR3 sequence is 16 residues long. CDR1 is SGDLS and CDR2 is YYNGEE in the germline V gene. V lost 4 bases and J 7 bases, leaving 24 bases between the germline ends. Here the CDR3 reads CASSPVLMGGPGEQYF. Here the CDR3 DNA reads TGTGCCAGCAGCCCTGTTTTAATGGGGGGGCCGGGGGAGCAGTACTTC.

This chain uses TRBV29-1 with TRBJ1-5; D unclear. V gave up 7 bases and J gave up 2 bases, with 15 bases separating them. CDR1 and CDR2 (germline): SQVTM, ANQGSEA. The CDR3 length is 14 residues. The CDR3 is CSARDLTGNQPQHF. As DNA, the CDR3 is TGCAGCGCACGCGACCTAACGGGCAATCAGCCCCAGCATTTT.

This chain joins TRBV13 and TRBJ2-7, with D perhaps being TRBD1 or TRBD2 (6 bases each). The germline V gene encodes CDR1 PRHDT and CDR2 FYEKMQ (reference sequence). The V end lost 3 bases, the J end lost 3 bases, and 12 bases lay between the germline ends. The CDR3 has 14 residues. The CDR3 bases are TGTGCCAGCAGCTTGGCGGGACAATTCTACGAGCAGTACTTC. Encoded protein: CASSLAGQFYEQYF.

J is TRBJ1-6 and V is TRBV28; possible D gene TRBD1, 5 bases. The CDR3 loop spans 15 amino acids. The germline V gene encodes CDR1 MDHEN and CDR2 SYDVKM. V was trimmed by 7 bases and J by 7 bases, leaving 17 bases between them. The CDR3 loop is CASIRWGGGNSPLHF. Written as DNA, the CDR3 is TGTGCCAGCATCCGCTGGGGGGGTGGAAATTCACCCCTCCACTTT.

The CDR3, as DNA: TGCAGCGTTGCTAAGTCGTCGGGAAACACCATATATTTT. It translates to CSVAKSSGNTIYF. The chain uses TRBV29-1 and TRBJ1-3; D uncertain. The CDR3 loop spans 13 amino acids. Germline loops: CDR1 SQVTM, CDR2 ANQGSEA. V was cut by 4 bases and J by 4 bases, with 11 bases left in between.

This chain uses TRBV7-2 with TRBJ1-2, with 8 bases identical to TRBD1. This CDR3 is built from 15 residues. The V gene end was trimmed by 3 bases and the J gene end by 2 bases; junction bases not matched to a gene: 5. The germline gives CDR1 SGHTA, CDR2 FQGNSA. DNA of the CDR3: TGTGCCAGCAGCTTTTCCGGACAGGGCAACTATGGCTACACCTTC. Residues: CASSFSGQGNYGYTF.

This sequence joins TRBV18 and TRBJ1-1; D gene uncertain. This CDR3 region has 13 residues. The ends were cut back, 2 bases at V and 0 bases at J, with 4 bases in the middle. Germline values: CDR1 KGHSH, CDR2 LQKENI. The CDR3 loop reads CASSPSMNTEAFF. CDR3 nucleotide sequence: TGTGCCAGCTCACCATCCATGAACACTGAAGCTTTCTTT.

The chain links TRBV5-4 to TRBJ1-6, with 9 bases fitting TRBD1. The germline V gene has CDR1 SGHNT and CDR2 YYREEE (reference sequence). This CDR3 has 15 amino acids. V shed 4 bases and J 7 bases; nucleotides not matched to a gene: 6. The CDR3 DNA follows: TGTGCCAGCAGCCCCCGGACAGGGGACAATTCACCCCTCCACTTT. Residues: CASSPRTGDNSPLHF. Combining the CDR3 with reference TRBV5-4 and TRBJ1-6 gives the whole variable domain ETGVTQSPTHLIKTRGQQVTLRCSSQSGHNTVSWYQQALGQGPQFIFQYYREEENGRGNFPPRFSGLQFPNYSSELNVNALELDDSALYLCASSPRTGDNSPLHFGNGTRLTVT.

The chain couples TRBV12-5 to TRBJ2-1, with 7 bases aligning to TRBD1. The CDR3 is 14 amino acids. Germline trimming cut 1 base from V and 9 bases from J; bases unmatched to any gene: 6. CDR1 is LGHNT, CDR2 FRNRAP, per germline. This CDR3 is CASGLGLGGREQFF. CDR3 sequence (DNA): TGTGCTAGTGGTTTGGGCTTAGGGGGCCGTGAGCAGTTCTTC.